The TCR beta chain described here comes from a study of blood T cell repertoires in COVID-19. Study-wide background: Specimens from acute and convalescent COVID-19 originated in the United States, Italy and Spain.

Assay used: immunoSEQ multiplex PCR; TCRdb lists only in-frame clones, some missing. The table has approximately 110,000 clones, about 88% seen once. The length of the CDR3 is 14 residues. Trimming took 3 bases from V and 4 from J; bases not matched to a gene: 4. From germline, CDR1 is KGHSH and CDR2 LQKENI. The J gene is TRBJ2-7, the V gene TRBV18, with 9 bases lining up with TRBD1. This clonotype originated in a man in his forties with acute or convalescent COVID-19. Material for sequencing was peripheral blood. CDR3 amino acids: CASSPRTGAYEQYF. In DNA form, the CDR3 reads TGTGCCAGCTCACCTCGGACAGGGGCGTACGAGCAGTACTTC.